Listed here are 23 T cell receptor beta chains from one sample, sequenced in a study of blood T cell repertoires in COVID-19. Produced via immunoSEQ multiplex PCR; TCRdb's table is partial and in-frame only. The repertoire holds 300,000 to 450,000 clones, with over 75% as singletons. Sequences were obtained from PBMCs or T cells enriched from blood (not recorded which). The receptor set was obtained from a woman in her 30s who had recovered from COVID-19.

CDR3 sequence: CASSQRTGVNTEAFF. The CDR3 DNA follows: TGTGCCAGCAGCCAGAGGACAGGGGTGAACACTGAAGCTTTCTTT. J is TRBJ1-1 and V is TRBV9; 9 bases fit TRBD1. Germline assignment: CDR1 SGDLS and CDR2 YYNGEE. CDR3 length: 15 amino acids. The junction had 4 bases not matched to a gene; V was cut back by 4 bases and J by 0 bases.

J is TRBJ1-5 and V is TRBV6-5; D gene unclear. V dropped 6 bases and J dropped 4 bases, with 10 bases sitting between them. From germline, CDR1 is MNHEY and CDR2 SVGAGI. This CDR3 spans 13 amino acids. CDR3 in amino acids: CASSLGQNQPQHF. CDR3 nucleotides: TGTGCCAGCAGCCTGGGCCAGAATCAGCCCCAGCATTTT.

This chain connects TRBV30 to TRBJ2-2; perhaps TRBD1 as D (5 bases). The CDR3 contains 14 residues. CDR1 GTSNPN and CDR2 SVGIG come from the germline V gene (reference sequence). V was clipped by 6 bases and J by 1 base, with 12 bases between them. The CDR3 reads CACDRTLNTGELFF. Here the CDR3 DNA reads TGTGCCTGTGACAGAACCTTGAACACCGGGGAGCTGTTTTTT.

The chain joins TRBV7-9 to TRBJ1-4, with TRBD1 matching over 7 bases. The CDR3 is 14 residues long. V was clipped by 5 bases and J by 4 bases; unmatched bases: 4. Germline V lookup: CDR1 SEHNR, CDR2 FQNEAQ (reference sequence). CDR3 sequence: CASSPRGINEKLFF. CDR3 nucleotides: TGTGCCAGCAGCCCCAGGGGGATTAATGAAAAACTGTTTTTT.

This rearrangement joins TRBV30 to TRBJ2-3; 10 positions agree with TRBD2. CDR3 size: 16 residues. V lost 2 bases, J lost 1 base, and 6 bases stayed unmatched. Germline assignment: CDR1 GTSNPN and CDR2 SVGIG (reference sequence). CDR3 sequence reads: CAWSIAGGRGTDTQYF. CDR3 coding DNA: TGTGCCTGGAGTATAGCGGGGGGCCGGGGCACAGATACGCAGTATTTT.

The CDR3 sequence: CASSPRTSLGNEQFF. The CDR3 region has the DNA TGTGCCAGCAGCCCCAGGACTAGTTTGGGAAATGAGCAGTTCTTC. The V and J genes are TRBV11-2 and TRBJ2-1, with TRBD2 identical over 7 bases. Germline-derived CDR1 and CDR2 are SGHAT and FQNNGV. The CDR3 extends over 15 amino acids. Trimming removed 5 bases from V and 7 bases from J; junction bases left unmatched: 11.

This clone was seen just once. The V and J genes are TRBV11-2 and TRBJ2-7, with 7 bases fitting TRBD1. The CDR3 is made up of 18 amino acids. The V gene's germline CDR1 is SGHAT and CDR2 FQNNGV. J lost 1 base, V lost 0 bases, and 12 bases had no gene match. The CDR3: CASSLDDLWTGFSYEQYF. CDR3 sequence (DNA): TGTGCCAGCAGCTTAGATGATTTGTGGACAGGTTTTTCCTACGAGCAGTACTTC.

V is TRBV3-1 (or the pseudogene TRBV3-2) and J is TRBJ1-1; D gene unclear. CDR3 length equals 13 residues. With 0 bases removed from V and 8 bases from J, the gap between germline ends came to 10 bases. CDR1 is LGHDT, CDR2 YNNKEL, per germline (reference sequence). The CDR3, as DNA: TGTGCCAGCAGCCAAGATGCGAGGGCAGAAGCTTTCTTT. Translating it yields CASSQDARAEAFF.

This clone was picked up a small number of times. The chain employs TRBV24-1 and TRBJ1-1; D remains unclear. CDR1 KGHDR and CDR2 SFDVKD come from the germline V gene. This CDR3 region has 13 residues. V lost 3 bases to trimming and J lost 4 bases, with 8 bases between them. The DNA for the CDR3 is TGTGCCACCAGTGATGCGCGGGGCACTGAAGCTTTCTTT. Protein product: CATSDARGTEAFF.

The rearrangement joins TRBV29-1 to TRBJ2-7, with D maybe TRBD1 (5 bases). The CDR3 length is 11 residues. Trimming removed 7 bases from V and 7 bases from J, with 14 bases in between. Germline loops: CDR1 SQVTM, CDR2 ANQGSEA. In DNA, the CDR3 is TGCAGCGCCCGAGACAGACAGGAGCAGTACTTC. Amino acids: CSARDRQEQYF.

This chain uses TRBV25-1 with TRBJ1-2; 7 bases align to TRBD1. The CDR3 covers 15 residues. Trimming took 8 bases from V and 3 from J; bases not matched to a gene: 12. CDR1 is MGHDK and CDR2 is SYGVNS in the germline V gene. Here the CDR3 reads CASLGGQSLHYGYTF. CDR3 bases: TGTGCCAGCTTAGGGGGACAGTCCTTACACTATGGCTACACCTTC.

This chain connects TRBV5-6 to TRBJ1-2, with 9 bases fitting TRBD1. V shed 4 bases, J shed 4 bases, and the junction held 8 bases outside the gene matches. CDR1 is SGHDT, CDR2 YYEEEE, per germline. CDR3 length: 15 amino acids. CDR3 residues: CASSGGQGKGYGYTF. For the CDR3, the DNA is TGTGCCAGCAGCGGGGGACAGGGTAAAGGCTATGGCTACACCTTC.

The J gene is TRBJ2-7, the V gene TRBV5-6, with 9 positions matching TRBD1. J gave up 1 base and V 0 bases, and 8 bases lay outside the gene matches. Germline V gene sequence: CDR1 SGHDT, CDR2 YYEEEE. This CDR3 has 17 residues. CDR3 in DNA: TGTGCCAGCAGCTTGGGTTCGCGGACAGGGGTTTCCTACGAGCAGTACTTC. As protein: CASSLGSRTGVSYEQYF.

The V and J genes are TRBV4-1 and TRBJ2-1, with 7 bases identical to TRBD2. The V gene end was trimmed by 1 base and the J gene end by 5 bases; junction bases not matched to a gene: 11. Germline CDR1 reads MGHRA; CDR2 reads YSYEKL. The CDR3 is 17 amino acids. The CDR3 DNA follows: TGCGCCAGCAGCCAAGGAGGTATGGGGGGGGGAAACAATGAGCAGTTCTTC. This gives the protein CASSQGGMGGGNNEQFF.

The chain has TRBV4-3 and TRBJ1-5; the D gene is possibly TRBD1 (6 bases). V lost 0 bases, J lost 7 bases, and 16 bases lay in between. The CDR3 has 16 residues. CDR1 is LGHNA, CDR2 YSLEER, per germline. The CDR3 sequence: CASSQDRGRGRQPQHF. Here the CDR3 DNA reads TGCGCCAGCAGCCAAGATCGGGGCAGGGGTCGACAGCCCCAGCATTTT.

The genes are TRBV6-5 and TRBJ1-2; TRBD1 might be the D (5 bases). CDR3 length: 14 amino acids. Per the germline V gene, CDR1 is MNHEY and CDR2 is SVGAGI. Deletions cut 8 bases from V and 2 bases from J, with 15 bases between. CDR3 DNA: TGTGCCAGCGGGGGGTCGGGAGCGAACTATGGCTACACCTTC. It translates to CASGGSGANYGYTF.

The chain employs TRBV7-2 and TRBJ1-5; no firm D call. V was clipped by 1 base and J by 5 bases, with 12 bases between them. Germline V gene data show CDR1 as SGHTA and CDR2 as FQGNSA. This CDR3 has 15 residues. The CDR3 is CASSLVVGDHQPQHF. The CDR3 DNA sequence: TGTGCCAGCAGCTTAGTAGTTGGAGACCATCAGCCCCAGCATTTT. Looking up the rest from reference TRBV7-2 and TRBJ1-5 gives the full variable domain: GAGVSQSPSNKVTEKGKDVELRCDPISGHTALYWYRQSLGQGLEFLIYFQGNSAPDKSGLPSDRFSAERTGGSVSTLTIQRTQQEDSAVYLCASSLVVGDHQPQHFGDGTRLSIL.

This sequence joins TRBV25-1 and TRBJ1-2; no reliable D call. This CDR3 is built from 15 residues. The V gene lost 0 bases and the J gene lost 6 bases, with 14 bases spanning the gap. Per germline, CDR1 MGHDK and CDR2 SYGVNS. The CDR3, as DNA: TGTGCCAGCAGTGAATACTTGACGGAGGTCAATGGCTACACCTTC. This translates into CASSEYLTEVNGYTF.

This chain joins TRBV5-4 and TRBJ1-2; 7 bases are a match to TRBD1. Germline assignment: CDR1 SGHNT and CDR2 YYREEE (reference sequence). The trim removed 2 bases at V and 7 bases at J, leaving 8 bases unmatched. This CDR3 has 14 residues. CDR3 DNA: TGTGCCAGCAGCTTCACGACAGGGTCGGCTGGCTACACCTTC. Translating it yields CASSFTTGSAGYTF.

This chain connects TRBV21-1 to TRBJ1-1; the table assigns TRBD1, which was not confirmed against the DNA. TRBV21-1 is annotated as a pseudogene. The CDR3 is 14 amino acids. The CDR3 loop is CASRTAGWNTEAFF. The CDR3 DNA follows: TGTGCCAGCAGGACCGCAGGGTGGAACACTGAAGCTTTCTTT.

This clone was detected only once. The gene calls are TRBV11-2 and TRBJ2-2; TRBD2 aligns across 9 bases. This CDR3 has 16 residues. From germline, CDR1 is SGHAT and CDR2 FQNNGV. The junction had 9 bases not matched to a gene; V was cut back by 4 bases and J by 6 bases. The CDR3 sequence: CASSWPPSGVAGELFF. DNA for the CDR3: TGTGCCAGCAGCTGGCCCCCTAGCGGGGTGGCCGGGGAGCTGTTTTTT.

The chain recombines TRBV27 with TRBJ1-2, with D tentatively TRBD1 (5 bases). The germline V gene has CDR1 MNHEY and CDR2 SMNVEV (reference sequence). The CDR3 covers 14 residues. With 7 bases removed from V and 5 bases from J, the gap between germline ends came to 17 bases. In DNA, the CDR3 is TGTGCCAGCACCCTCCCCCCGACAGCTTATGGCTACACCTTC. Translating it yields CASTLPPTAYGYTF.

The rearrangement uses TRBV19 and TRBJ1-2; D remains unclear. Trimming removed 2 bases at V and 6 bases at J, with 19 bases between. This CDR3 is 16 amino acids long. Germline V gives CDR1 LNHDA, CDR2 SQIVND (reference sequence). CDR3 bases: TGTGCCAGTAGTATAAATCATTCTCAAGGGAGTAATGGCTACACCTTC. Amino acid sequence: CASSINHSQGSNGYTF. Variable domain in full (rest from reference TRBV19 and TRBJ1-2): DGGITQSPKYLFRKEGQNVTLSCEQNLNHDAMYWYRQDPGQGLRLIYYSQIVNDFQKGDIAEGYSVSREKKESFPLTVTSAQKNPTAFYLCASSINHSQGSNGYTFGSGTRLTVV.